This T cell receptor (beta chain) was observed in a study of early T cells in non-severe SARS-CoV-2 infection. This clonotype was seen only a few times. The CDR3 runs to 17 residues. V lost 5 bases to trimming and J lost 5 bases; unmatched junction nucleotides: 12. Germline lookup yields CDR1 MNHNS and CDR2 SASEGT. Attachment of unique molecular identifiers was made to individual cDNA molecules. TCRdb re-called the 5' RACE reads through MiXCR, storing one row per CDR3 protein. There are over 50,000 distinct CDR3 sequences in the sample; less than 10% occur only once, and 1.2% lies in the top ten. Material: whole blood. This receptor was taken from an adult who was a healthcare worker with PCR-confirmed SARS-CoV-2 infection or an uninfected control (not recorded which). V usage is TRBV6-1 and J usage is TRBJ1-6, with 7 positions matching TRBD1. This CDR3 is CASSSNRGRSDNSPLHF. DNA for the CDR3: TGTGCCAGCAGTTCGAACAGGGGCCGAAGTGATAATTCACCCCTCCACTTT.